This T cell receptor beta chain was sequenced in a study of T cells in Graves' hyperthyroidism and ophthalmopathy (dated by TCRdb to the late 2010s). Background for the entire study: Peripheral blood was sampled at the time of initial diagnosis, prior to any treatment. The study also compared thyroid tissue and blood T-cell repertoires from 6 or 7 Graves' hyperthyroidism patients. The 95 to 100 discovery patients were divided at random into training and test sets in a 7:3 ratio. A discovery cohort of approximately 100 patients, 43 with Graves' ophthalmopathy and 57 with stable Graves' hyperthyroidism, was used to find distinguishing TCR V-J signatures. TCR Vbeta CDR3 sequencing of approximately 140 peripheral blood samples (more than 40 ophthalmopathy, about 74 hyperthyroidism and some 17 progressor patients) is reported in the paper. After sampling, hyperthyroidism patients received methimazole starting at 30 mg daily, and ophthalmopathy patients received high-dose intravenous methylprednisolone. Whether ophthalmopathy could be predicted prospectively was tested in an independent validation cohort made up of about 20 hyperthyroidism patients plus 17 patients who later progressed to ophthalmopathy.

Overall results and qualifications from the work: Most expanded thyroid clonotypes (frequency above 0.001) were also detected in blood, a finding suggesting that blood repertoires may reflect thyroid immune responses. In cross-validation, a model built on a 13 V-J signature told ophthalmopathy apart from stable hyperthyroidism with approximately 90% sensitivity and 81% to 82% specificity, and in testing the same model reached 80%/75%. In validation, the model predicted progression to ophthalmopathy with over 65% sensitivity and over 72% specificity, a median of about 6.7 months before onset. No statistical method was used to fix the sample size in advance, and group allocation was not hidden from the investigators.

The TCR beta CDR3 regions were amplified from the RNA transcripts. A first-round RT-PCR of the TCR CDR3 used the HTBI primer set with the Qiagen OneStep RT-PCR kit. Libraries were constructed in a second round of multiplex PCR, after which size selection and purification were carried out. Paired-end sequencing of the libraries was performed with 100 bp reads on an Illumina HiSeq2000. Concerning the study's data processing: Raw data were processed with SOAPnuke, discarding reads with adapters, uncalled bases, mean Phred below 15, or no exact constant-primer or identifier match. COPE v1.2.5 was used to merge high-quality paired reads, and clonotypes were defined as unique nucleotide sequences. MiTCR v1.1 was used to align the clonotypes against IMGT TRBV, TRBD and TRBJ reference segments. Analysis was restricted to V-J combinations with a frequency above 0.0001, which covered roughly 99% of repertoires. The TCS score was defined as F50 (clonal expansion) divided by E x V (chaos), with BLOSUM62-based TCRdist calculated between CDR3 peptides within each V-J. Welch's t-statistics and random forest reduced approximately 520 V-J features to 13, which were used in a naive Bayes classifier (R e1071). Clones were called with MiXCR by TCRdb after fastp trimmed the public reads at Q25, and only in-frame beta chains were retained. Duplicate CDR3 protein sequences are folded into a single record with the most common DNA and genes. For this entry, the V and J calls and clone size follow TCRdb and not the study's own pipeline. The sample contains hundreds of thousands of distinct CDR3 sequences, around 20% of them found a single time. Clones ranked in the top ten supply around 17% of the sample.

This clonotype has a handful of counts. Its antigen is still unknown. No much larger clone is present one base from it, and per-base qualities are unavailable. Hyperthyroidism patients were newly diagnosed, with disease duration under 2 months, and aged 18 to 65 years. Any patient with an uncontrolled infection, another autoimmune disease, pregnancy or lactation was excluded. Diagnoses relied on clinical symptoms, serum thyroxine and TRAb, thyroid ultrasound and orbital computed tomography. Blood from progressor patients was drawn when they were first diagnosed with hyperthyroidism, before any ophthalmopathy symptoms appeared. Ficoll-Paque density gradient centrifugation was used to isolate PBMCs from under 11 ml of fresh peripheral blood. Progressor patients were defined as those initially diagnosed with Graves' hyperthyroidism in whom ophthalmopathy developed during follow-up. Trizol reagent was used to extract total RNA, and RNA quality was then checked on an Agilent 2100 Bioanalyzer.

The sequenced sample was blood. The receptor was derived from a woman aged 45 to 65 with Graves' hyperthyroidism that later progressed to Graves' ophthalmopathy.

The DNA sequence reads TGCGCCAGCAGCCCCGACCCTCGACGAGGTAGTGCGGGGTACACCTTC. Its translation is CASSPDPRRGSAGYTF. The rearranged chain carries TRBV5-1 and TRBJ1-2, with no reliable assignment of the D segment. The CDR1 and CDR2 encoded by the germline V gene are SGHRS and YFSETQ. Between the V and J ends, shortened by 4 bases and 11 bases respectively, the junction contains 27 bases. From the cysteine up to the phenylalanine, the CDR3 has a length of 16 residues. Of the read, only the CDR3 DNA is kept; its 48 bases are in frame from base 1.